This T cell receptor (beta chain) was found in a study of cytomegalovirus exposure and HLA in healthy donors. Study-wide points: Later analysis identified some 16,000 TCR beta sequences associated with HLA alleles, using a false discovery rate threshold of 0.05. It was likely that a cluster of highly shared sequence variants was a sequencing artifact. Investigators reported 150 to 200 TCR beta chains as tied to cytomegalovirus. Reports indicate that TCR beta sequences accurately predicted the HLA-A and HLA-B alleles of most subjects.

The PCR was carried out with 60 Vbeta primers and 13 Jbeta primers. Using immunoSEQ multiplex PCR, the repertoire was profiled, and TCRdb retains in-frame clones only, with some absent. The repertoire holds 84,000 or so clones, with roughly 83% as singletons. For this clone: What it recognizes is unknown.

This CDR3 contains 15 residues. Germline lookup yields CDR1 LNHDA and CDR2 SQIVND (reference sequence). With 7 bases removed from V and 1 base from J, the gap between germline ends came to 16 bases. Sequencing was carried out using PBMCs. The chain is built from TRBV19 and TRBJ1-1, with a weak D call TRBD1 (5 bases). The TCR originated in a woman aged 45-65 years in good health and CMV-seronegative. In nucleotides, the CDR3 is TGTGCCAGTAAATTCGGGGGGGGGTCGAACACTGAAGCTTTCTTT. This sequence encodes CASKFGGGSNTEAFF.